Presented here are 21 T cell receptor beta chains from one specimen sequenced in a study of molecular identifiers for immune sequencing clone quantification. One entry per CDR3 protein results from TCRdb running MiXCR on the PCR reads. The sample lists around 300,000 distinct CDR3 sequences, roughly 24% occurring once. Sequencing was carried out using naive CD8+ T cells from blood, with Jurkat cell RNA spiked in. Subset of the sample: FACS-sorted CD8+CD4-CCR7+CD45RA+ naive T cells. Every receptor here comes from a human donor in good health. Some libraries in this study had Jurkat cell RNA spiked in.

This clonotype was seen repeatedly, ten times or more. The chain employs TRBV12-3 or TRBV12-4 and TRBJ1-2; D gene ambiguous. The V and J ends lost 5 bases and 0 bases respectively, with 13 bases between them. CDR3 length: 15 amino acids. CDR3 residues: CASSNEPPTNYGYTF. DNA of the CDR3: TGTGCCAGCAGTAACGAGCCACCTACTAACTATGGCTACACCTTC.

The sample holds many counts of this clonotype. The rearrangement joins TRBV5-1 to TRBJ2-7; D is perhaps TRBD2 (6 bases). The CDR3 covers 15 residues. CDR1 is SGHRS, CDR2 YFSETQ, per germline. Trimming took 4 bases from V and 0 from J, leaving 14 bases between them. The CDR3 nucleotides read TGCGCCAGCAGCACGGGACGGGGGAGCTCCTACGAGCAGTACTTC. Residues: CASSTGRGSSYEQYF.

In its sample, this clonotype was seen a few times. The rearrangement joins TRBV19 to TRBJ1-5, with D maybe TRBD1 (5 bases). The CDR3 is 14 amino acids. The germline CDR1 and CDR2 sequences are LNHDA and SQIVND (reference sequence). Trimming removed 6 bases from V and 7 bases from J, with 16 bases in between. Written as DNA, the CDR3 is TGTGCCAGTAGGGTGAAGGGGTCGATCCAGCCCCAGCATTTT. This sequence encodes CASRVKGSIQPQHF.

With regard to this clonotype: A much larger clone lies one base from this, so it may be a read error. J is TRBJ2-7 and V is TRBV5-1, with no clear D. The V gene lost 3 bases and the J gene lost 2 bases, with 24 bases spanning the gap. This CDR3 is built from 18 residues. The germline CDR1 and CDR2 sequences are SGHRS and YFSETQ. The DNA of the CDR3 is TGCGCCAGCAGCTCCTCCTACCCCGACGGATTGCGCCCCTACGAGCAGTACTTC. Translated: CASSSSYPDGLRPYEQYF. Based on the CDR3 plus reference TRBV5-1 and TRBJ2-7, the full variable domain is KAGVTQTPRYLIKTRGQQVTLSCSPISGHRSVSWYQQTPGQGLQFLFEYFSETQRNKGNFPGRFSGRQFSNSRSEMNVSTLELGDSALYLCASSSSYPDGLRPYEQYFGPGTRLTVT.

A note on this clonotype: A read error may explain this, as a much larger clone is one base away. This chain connects TRBV29-1 to TRBJ2-5, with 10 bases matching TRBD1. The CDR3 length is 14 residues. Germline V gene lookup returns CDR1 SQVTM and CDR2 ANQGSEA. The ends lost 2 bases at V and 9 bases at J; junction bases unmatched: 9. DNA of the CDR3: TGCAGCGTTGAACAGGGGACAGGGGTCGAGGCCCAGTACTTC. It translates to CSVEQGTGVEAQYF. The complete variable domain, with remaining parts taken from reference TRBV29-1 and TRBJ2-5, reads SAVISQKPSRDICQRGTSLTIQCQVDSQVTMMFWYRQQPGQSLTLIATANQGSEATYESGFVIDKFPISRPNLTFSTLTVSNMSPEDSSIYLCSVEQGTGVEAQYFGPGTRLLVL.

This clonotype was recorded many times. The CDR3 nucleotides read TGTGCCAGCAGCTTGGGTGGCACAGATACGCAGTATTTT. Translation: CASSLGGTDTQYF. The V call is TRBV19, the J call TRBJ2-3; D unresolved. The CDR3 totals 13 residues. Germline loops: CDR1 LNHDA, CDR2 SQIVND (reference sequence). Trimming removed 9 bases at V and 1 base at J, with 11 bases between.

As regards this clonotype: It may be a read error: a sequence one base away is much more abundant. The chain uses TRBV7-9 and TRBJ2-4; no definite D call. This CDR3 is built from 14 residues. Trimming took off 2 bases at V and 11 bases at J, with 16 bases between the two ends. Germline CDR1 and CDR2: SEHNR and FQNEAQ (reference sequence). The CDR3 reads CASSLLHTKNLQYF. In DNA, the CDR3 is TGTGCCAGCAGCTTACTACATACAAAGAACCTTCAGTACTTC.

In regard to this clonotype: A junction boundary mismatches the germline segment, possibly from a read error. This chain joins TRBV6-2 or TRBV6-3 and TRBJ1-1; 7 positions agree with TRBD1. Germline V gives CDR1 MNHEY, CDR2 SVGEGT. CDR3 length: 15 residues. CDR3 coding DNA: TGTGCGAGCATGAGCGGACTGAGGACAGGAGACGAAGCTCTCTTT. The encoded protein is CASMSGLRTGDEALF.

The CDR3 region has the DNA TGTGCCAGCATCAGCCGACTAGCGGGTTTCACAGATACGCAGTATTTT. Protein sequence: CASISRLAGFTDTQYF. V gene TRBV2 combines with J gene TRBJ2-3; TRBD2 matches 10 bases. Germline CDR1 SNHLY, CDR2 FYNNEI. This CDR3 spans 16 amino acids. V lost 7 bases and J lost 2; bases outside the gene matches: 9.

There are a few counts of this clonotype. The rearrangement joins TRBV11-2 to TRBJ2-6; maybe TRBD1 (6 bases). This CDR3 comprises 17 residues. Trimming stripped 1 base from V and 1 base from J, with 11 bases between. Germline loops: CDR1 SGHAT, CDR2 FQNNGV. Written as DNA, the CDR3 is TGTGCCAGCAGCTTAGTGACAGGACTGTCTGGGGCCAACGTCCTGACTTTC. This codes for CASSLVTGLSGANVLTF.

The rearrangement links TRBV7-9 to TRBJ2-7; 8 bases match TRBD1. Losses at the gene ends were 4 bases for V and 11 bases for J; bases not matched to a gene: 7. CDR1 and CDR2 (germline): SEHNR, FQNEAQ (reference sequence). The CDR3 is 12 amino acids. The CDR3: CASSSGTGGEYF. CDR3 nucleotides: TGTGCCAGCAGCTCCGGGACAGGAGGAGAGTACTTC.

Ten or more counts support this clonotype. The chain recombines TRBV30 with TRBJ1-1; unclear D gene. This CDR3 comprises 13 residues. Germline V lookup: CDR1 GTSNPN, CDR2 SVGIG (reference sequence). Deletions cut 1 base from V and 4 bases from J, with 10 bases between. The CDR3 DNA reads as TGTGCCTGGAGTGAAGGATTTTCCACTGAAGCTTTCTTT. Protein: CAWSEGFSTEAFF.

Notes on this clonotype: This may be a read error, as it is one base from a much larger clone. The V and J genes are TRBV7-9 and TRBJ2-3, with D perhaps matching TRBD2 (6 bases). Per the germline V gene, CDR1 is SEHNR and CDR2 is FQNEAQ (reference sequence). V was clipped by 6 bases and J by 0 bases, with 16 bases between them. The CDR3 covers 16 residues. The CDR3 nucleotides are TGTGCCAGCAGTCTAACCCCAGGGACTAGCACAGATACGCAGTATTTT. It codes for CASSLTPGTSTDTQYF.

This clonotype was seen many times. V gene TRBV6-5 combines with J gene TRBJ2-7, with 7 bases matching TRBD1. CDR1 and CDR2 from the germline V gene are MNHEY and SVGAGI. This CDR3 comprises 13 residues. V was clipped by 5 bases and J by 3 bases; unmatched bases: 4. The CDR3 DNA reads TGTGCCAGCAGTGAAGGACAGGTCTACGAGCAGTACTTC. This translates into CASSEGQVYEQYF.

This clonotype was counted between two and nine times. Here the CDR3 DNA reads TGTGCCAGCGGATACAGGGGAGGTCAGCCCCAGCATTTT. This codes for CASGYRGGQPQHF. V usage is TRBV27 and J usage is TRBJ1-5, with 7 bases identical to TRBD1. J lost 6 bases, V lost 8 bases, and 7 bases had no gene match. CDR1 and CDR2 (germline): MNHEY, SMNVEV (reference sequence). The CDR3 consists of 13 residues.

The rearrangement links TRBV6-5 to TRBJ2-3; 8 positions match TRBD1. CDR3 length: 15 residues. Per germline, CDR1 MNHEY and CDR2 SVGAGI. V lost 5 bases, J lost 5 bases, and 9 bases stayed unmatched. The DNA for the CDR3 is TGTGCCAGCAGTACTGGGGCCAGGGGGCTAGATACGCAGTATTTT. Protein: CASSTGARGLDTQYF.

To note about this clonotype: Being one base from a much bigger clone, this may be a read error. The V call is TRBV3-1, the J call TRBJ2-7; perhaps TRBD1 as D (6 bases). The CDR3 sequence is 12 residues long. Germline CDR1 and CDR2: LGHDT and YNNKEL (reference sequence). V lost 3 bases to trimming and J lost 4 bases, with 7 bases between them. DNA of the CDR3: TGTGCCAGCAGCCATACAGGGTACGAGCAGTACTTC. This gives the protein CASSHTGYEQYF.

J is TRBJ1-5 and V is TRBV10-2; no firm D call. CDR3 length: 14 amino acids. With 3 bases removed from V and 3 bases from J, the gap between germline ends came to 9 bases. Germline assignment: CDR1 WSHSY and CDR2 SAAADI. The CDR3 reads CASSDLGNNQPQHF. For the CDR3, the DNA is TGCGCCAGCAGTGACTTAGGGAACAATCAGCCCCAGCATTTT.

Only a few counts were recorded for this clonotype. The chain is built from TRBV24-1 and TRBJ2-1; possible D gene TRBD2, 6 bases. V lost 7 bases and J 7 bases, leaving 16 bases between the germline ends. The germline V gene encodes CDR1 KGHDR and CDR2 SFDVKD. The CDR3 contains 14 residues. The CDR3 here is CATSPGLMINEQFF. The DNA of the CDR3 is TGTGCCACCAGCCCGGGACTCATGATAAATGAGCAGTTCTTC.

This sequence joins TRBV20-1 and TRBJ2-3; 13 nucleotides agree with TRBD2. Looked up from germline, CDR1 is DFQATT and CDR2 is SNEGSKA (reference sequence). The CDR3 loop spans 16 amino acids. J was trimmed by 3 bases and V by 5 bases; bases with no gene match: 8. DNA for the CDR3: TGCAGTGCTGAAGAAGGGACTAGCGGGAAGACAGATACGCAGTATTTT. This translates into CSAEEGTSGKTDTQYF.

In this sample, this clonotype turned up many times. The chain uses TRBV7-2 and TRBJ2-1; 8 nucleotides match TRBD2. The CDR3 loop spans 15 amino acids. CDR1 SGHTA and CDR2 FQGNSA come from the germline V gene. After removal of 5 bases from V and 4 bases from J, the junction contained 7 bases not matched to a gene. The CDR3 is CASSPPPSGYNEQFF. DNA for the CDR3: TGTGCCAGCAGCCCCCCCCCTAGCGGGTACAATGAGCAGTTCTTC.